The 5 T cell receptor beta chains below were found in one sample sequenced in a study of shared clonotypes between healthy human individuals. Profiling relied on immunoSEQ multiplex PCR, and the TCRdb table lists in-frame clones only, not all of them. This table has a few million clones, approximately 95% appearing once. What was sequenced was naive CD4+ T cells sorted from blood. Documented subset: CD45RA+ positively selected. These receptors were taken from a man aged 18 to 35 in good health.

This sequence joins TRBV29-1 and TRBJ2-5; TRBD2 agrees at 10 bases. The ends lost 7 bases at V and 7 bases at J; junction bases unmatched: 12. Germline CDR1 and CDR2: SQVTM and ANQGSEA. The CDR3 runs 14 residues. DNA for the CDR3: TGCAGCGCCAGAAATCTAGCGGGAGTGGGGACCCAGTACTTC. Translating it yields CSARNLAGVGTQYF. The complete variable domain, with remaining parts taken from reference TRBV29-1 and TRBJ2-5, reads SAVISQKPSRDICQRGTSLTIQCQVDSQVTMMFWYRQQPGQSLTLIATANQGSEATYESGFVIDKFPISRPNLTFSTLTVSNMSPEDSSIYLCSARNLAGVGTQYFGPGTRLLVL.

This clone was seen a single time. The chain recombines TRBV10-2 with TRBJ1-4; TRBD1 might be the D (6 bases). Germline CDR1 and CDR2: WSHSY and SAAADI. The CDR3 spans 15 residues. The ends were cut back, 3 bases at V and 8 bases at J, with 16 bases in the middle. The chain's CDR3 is CASSEPTGVWEKLFF. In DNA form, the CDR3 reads TGCGCCAGCAGTGAACCGACAGGCGTTTGGGAAAAACTGTTTTTT.

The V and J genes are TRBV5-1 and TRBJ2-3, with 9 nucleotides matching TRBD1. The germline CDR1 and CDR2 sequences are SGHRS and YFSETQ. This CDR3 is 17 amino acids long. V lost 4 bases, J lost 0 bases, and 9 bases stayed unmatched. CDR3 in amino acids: CASSPTGGAVSTDTQYF. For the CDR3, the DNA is TGCGCCAGCAGCCCCACAGGGGGCGCCGTTAGCACAGATACGCAGTATTTT.

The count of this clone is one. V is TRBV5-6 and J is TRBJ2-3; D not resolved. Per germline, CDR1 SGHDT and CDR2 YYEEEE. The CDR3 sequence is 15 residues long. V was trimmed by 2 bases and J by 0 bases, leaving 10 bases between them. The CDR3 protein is CASSFLGTSTDTQYF. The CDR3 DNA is TGTGCCAGCAGCTTCTTGGGTACTAGCACAGATACGCAGTATTTT.

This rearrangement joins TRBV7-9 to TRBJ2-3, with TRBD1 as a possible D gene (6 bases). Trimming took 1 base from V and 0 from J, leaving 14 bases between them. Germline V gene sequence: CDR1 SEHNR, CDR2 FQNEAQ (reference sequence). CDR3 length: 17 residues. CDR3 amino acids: CASSLDLGAASTDTQYF. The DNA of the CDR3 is TGTGCCAGCAGCTTAGATTTGGGGGCCGCCAGCACAGATACGCAGTATTTT.